A single count supports the clone carrying this T cell receptor (beta chain). Its matching antigen is unknown. The sample is drawn from a study of T cell repertoires and Cas9 in healthy adults. The wider study: CD4 and CD8 compartments: SpCas9-reactive T cells profiled for potency, cytotoxicity, lineage. Regarding the study as a whole: Reportedly, SpCas9-reactive effector T cell proliferation and function were mitigated by SpCas9-reactive Tregs in vitro.

The CDR3 is 16 amino acids. J was trimmed by 4 bases and V by 10 bases; bases with no gene match: 13. CDR1 and CDR2 from the germline V gene are ENHRY and SYGVKD. Only in-frame clones appear in the TCRdb table, and some are missing; sequencing was by immunoSEQ multiplex PCR. The sample gives 20,000 to 25,000 clones, 90% of which show up once; 0.65% to 0.8% is in the top ten. The chain combines TRBV10-3 with TRBJ2-6; the match to TRBD1 covers 7 bases. The source is a human donor in good health. Sequencing was carried out using CD4+ effector T cells (CD127+, CD25-, CD137-, CD154-) from PBMCs; culture status not recorded. CDR3 DNA: TGTGCCACCCAGGGGGTAGGGTTCACCGGGGCCAACGTCCTGACTTTC. It codes for CATQGVGFTGANVLTF.